This T cell receptor (beta chain) was sequenced in a study of CD8 T cells in ankylosing spondylitis. Study-wide points: Characteristic, it appeared, of ankylosing spondylitis blood was a TCR beta motif of roughly 8 highly homologous variants. A subset of motif variants has previously been described in the synovial fluid and blood of reactive arthritis. Significant enrichment of disease-linked clones was reportedly seen in matched ankylosing spondylitis synovial fluid.

As concerns this clonotype: Its antigen is not identified.

A quantitative 5'-RACE method, one with molecular barcodes, was used to make TCR beta libraries. Using its own MiXCR run on the 5' RACE reads, TCRdb lists one record per CDR3 protein. The sample yields under 250,000 distinct CDR3 sequences, roughly 25% seen once. The sample taken for sequencing was blood, either unsorted or a sorted T cell fraction (not recorded which). This TCR was recovered from a male donor with ankylosing spondylitis or in good health (not recorded which).

The CDR3 bases are TGCAGCGTTGACGGGTTGTCACGCGAGCAGTACTTC. As protein: CSVDGLSREQYF. V gene TRBV29-1 combines with J gene TRBJ2-7; no clear D gene. V was clipped by 3 bases and J by 6 bases, with 12 bases between them. CDR1 is SQVTM and CDR2 is ANQGSEA in the germline V gene. The length of the CDR3 is 12 residues.